Listed here are 9 T cell receptor beta chains from one sample, sequenced in a study of cytomegalovirus exposure and HLA in healthy donors. Clones were sequenced by immunoSEQ multiplex PCR, and TCRdb holds only the in-frame ones, with some missing. The table has under 75,000 clones, roughly 95% seen once; the top ten hold 1.2%. Source material: PBMCs. The origin of the receptors is a woman aged 18-29 years in good health and CMV-seronegative.

The V and J genes are TRBV27 and TRBJ2-1; 11 bases line up with TRBD2. The CDR3 loop spans 11 amino acids. Germline-derived CDR1 and CDR2 are MNHEY and SMNVEV (reference sequence). The CDR3 DNA reads as TGTGTAGCGGGAGGGTTGTTGGGGCAGTTCTTC. Its protein product is CVAGGLLGQFF.

The chain couples TRBV6-5 to TRBJ2-2; a possible D gene is TRBD2 (6 bases). Trimming removed 5 bases from V and 2 bases from J, with 12 bases in between. Per the germline V gene, CDR1 is MNHEY and CDR2 is SVGAGI. The length of the CDR3 is 15 residues. CDR3 DNA sequence: TGTGCCAGCAGTCCCGGGACTTTTAACACCGGGGAGCTGTTTTTT. It codes for CASSPGTFNTGELFF.

This clone is a singleton in its sample. V is TRBV28 and J is TRBJ1-5; 7 bases line up with TRBD1. In germline, CDR1 is MDHEN, CDR2 SYDVKM. J lost 2 bases, V lost 6 bases, and 10 bases had no gene match. The CDR3 is made up of 16 amino acids. Here the CDR3 reads CASSFVGQPGNQPQHF. The CDR3 nucleotides are TGTGCCAGCAGCTTTGTGGGACAGCCAGGCAATCAGCCCCAGCATTTT.

V and J are TRBV10-1 and TRBJ2-2, with D possibly matching TRBD2 (5 bases). The CDR3 is made up of 14 amino acids. Germline CDR1 WNHNN, CDR2 SYGVQD (reference sequence). Trimming took 2 bases from V and 7 from J, leaving 11 bases between them. CDR3 sequence reads: CASSESMSGGELFF. The CDR3 DNA reads TGCGCCAGCAGTGAGAGTATGAGCGGCGGGGAGCTGTTTTTT.

This clone turned up a few times. The chain recombines TRBV2 with TRBJ2-7, with 7 bases that match TRBD1. Trimming cost V 6 bases and J 3 bases; bases outside gene matches: 8. The CDR3 has 14 amino acids. Germline V gene data show CDR1 as SNHLY and CDR2 as FYNNEI. The CDR3 loop reads CASSDNRDSYEQYF. The DNA of the CDR3 is TGTGCCAGCAGCGACAACCGGGACAGCTACGAGCAGTACTTC.

The chain carries TRBV2 and TRBJ2-3; 8 bases line up with TRBD1. J lost 2 bases, V lost 6 bases, and 4 bases had no gene match. CDR3 length equals 14 residues. Per germline, CDR1 SNHLY and CDR2 FYNNEI. The CDR3 here is CASRDRAFTDTQYF. The DNA of the CDR3 is TGTGCCAGCAGGGACAGGGCATTCACAGATACGCAGTATTTT.

The CDR3 DNA reads as TGTGCCACCGCGGACAGGACCCAAGAGACCCAGTACTTC. This codes for CATADRTQETQYF. V is TRBV19 and J is TRBJ2-5; TRBD1 matches 7 bases. CDR1 LNHDA and CDR2 SQIVND come from the germline V gene (reference sequence). The length of the CDR3 is 13 residues. J was trimmed by 1 base and V by 10 bases; bases with no gene match: 6.

V and J are TRBV19 and TRBJ1-3; D gene ambiguous. Trimming stripped 3 bases from V and 0 bases from J, with 12 bases between. This CDR3 region has 16 residues. From germline, CDR1 is LNHDA and CDR2 SQIVND (reference sequence). CDR3 sequence reads: CASSIGQSASGNTIYF. The DNA for the CDR3 is TGTGCCAGTAGTATTGGGCAGTCCGCCTCTGGAAACACCATATATTTT.

This chain joins TRBV19 and TRBJ2-5; 9 bases map to TRBD1. This CDR3 comprises 16 residues. The ends lost 6 bases at V and 2 bases at J; junction bases unmatched: 10. In germline, CDR1 is LNHDA, CDR2 SQIVND (reference sequence). Here the CDR3 DNA reads TGTGCCAGTAGCCAAAACCGGGACAGGGATCAAGAGACCCAGTACTTC. It is translated as CASSQNRDRDQETQYF.